The 28 T cell receptor beta chains below come from one sample, sequenced in a study of blood T cell repertoires in COVID-19. The assay was immunoSEQ multiplex PCR, and TCRdb's table has in-frame clones only and misses some. The table lists about 280,000 clones, approximately 83% of them singletons, with roughly 1.9% in the top ten. Sequenced material: peripheral blood. The receptors shown here come from a woman aged 30 to 39 who had recovered from COVID-19.

V gene TRBV3-1 (or the pseudogene TRBV3-2) combines with J gene TRBJ2-5, with TRBD2 matching 7 bases. CDR3 length: 16 residues. V gave up 1 base and J gave up 5 bases; unmatched junction bases: 10. CDR1 is LGHDT, CDR2 YNNKEL, per germline (reference sequence). CDR3 nucleotide sequence: TGTGCCAGCAGCCAAGTCTGGGCTAGCGGAGGGGAGACCCAGTACTTC. As protein: CASSQVWASGGETQYF.

The chain combines TRBV27 with TRBJ1-2; no reliable D call. The germline V gene has CDR1 MNHEY and CDR2 SMNVEV (reference sequence). V shed 6 bases and J shed 4 bases, with 12 bases lying between them. The CDR3 is made up of 13 amino acids. The CDR3 loop reads CASRTTGAYGYTF. The DNA for the CDR3 is TGTGCCAGCAGGACGACGGGAGCCTATGGCTACACCTTC.

V usage is TRBV9 and J usage is TRBJ2-5, with 8 bases lining up with TRBD1. The CDR3 is 16 amino acids. Unmatched junction bases numbered 8, after V lost 0 bases and J lost 4 bases. Per germline, CDR1 SGDLS and CDR2 YYNGEE. The CDR3 region is CASSVAGGAGGETQYF. The CDR3 DNA is TGTGCCAGCAGCGTAGCAGGGGGCGCGGGTGGAGAGACCCAGTACTTC. Filled out from reference TRBV9 and TRBJ2-5, the complete variable domain reads DSGVTQTPKHLITATGQRVTLRCSPRSGDLSVYWYQQSLDQGLQFLIQYYNGEERAKGNILERFSAQQFPDLHSELNLSSLELGDSALYFCASSVAGGAGGETQYFGPGTRLLVL.

This chain uses TRBV5-4 with TRBJ1-1; TRBD1 is a possible D gene (6 bases). Germline CDR1 is SGHNT and CDR2 is YYREEE (reference sequence). The CDR3 covers 15 residues. Trimming took off 6 bases at V and 0 bases at J, with 15 bases between the two ends. The CDR3 DNA reads TGTGCCAGCACCCCCGGCCGGACAGTGAACACTGAAGCTTTCTTT. The encoded protein is CASTPGRTVNTEAFF.

The rearrangement links TRBV28 to TRBJ1-4; a possible D gene is TRBD1 (6 bases). This CDR3 spans 14 amino acids. V lost 6 bases to trimming and J lost 4 bases, with 12 bases between them. In germline, CDR1 is MDHEN, CDR2 SYDVKM. As DNA, the CDR3 is TGTGCCAGCAGAGAGACAGGTTTTAATGAAAAACTGTTTTTT. It encodes CASRETGFNEKLFF.

This chain links TRBV6-5 with TRBJ2-7; perhaps TRBD2 as D (5 bases). Germline assignment: CDR1 MNHEY and CDR2 SVGAGI. The CDR3 extends over 14 amino acids. Trimming stripped 2 bases from V and 5 bases from J, with 13 bases between. The CDR3 loop reads CASSYGQEVHEQYF. In DNA form, the CDR3 reads TGTGCCAGCAGTTACGGGCAGGAGGTCCACGAGCAGTACTTC.

CDR3 protein: CASSSRQGAGGYTF. In DNA, the CDR3 is TGTGCCAGCAGCTCACGACAGGGGGCAGGTGGCTACACCTTC. This chain connects TRBV5-5 to TRBJ1-2; TRBD1 matches 10 bases. CDR1 is SGHKS and CDR2 is YYEKEE in the germline V gene (reference sequence). V was pared by 3 bases and J by 7 bases, with 6 bases of the junction left unmatched. The CDR3 sequence is 14 residues long.

The sample holds one count of this clone. The chain uses TRBV2 and TRBJ2-5; 11 nucleotides match TRBD2. Germline V gene data show CDR1 as SNHLY and CDR2 as FYNNEI. The CDR3 length is 16 residues. V shed 3 bases, J shed 5 bases, and the junction held 8 bases outside the gene matches. This CDR3 is CASSDGLAGGLETQYF. CDR3 DNA sequence: TGTGCCAGCAGTGATGGTCTAGCGGGGGGTTTGGAGACCCAGTACTTC.

The chain recombines TRBV29-1 with TRBJ1-3; weak D call: TRBD1 (5 bases). Germline CDR1 is SQVTM and CDR2 is ANQGSEA. The ends were cut back, 6 bases at V and 4 bases at J, with 13 bases in the middle. The CDR3 totals 13 residues. In DNA, the CDR3 is TGCAGCGTGGCAGGGTTATACGGAAACACCATATATTTT. As protein: CSVAGLYGNTIYF.

The rearrangement uses TRBV11-2 and TRBJ2-1; perhaps TRBD1 as D (6 bases). V lost 3 bases, J lost 0 bases, and 9 bases lay in between. Germline V lookup: CDR1 SGHAT, CDR2 FQNNGV. CDR3 size: 15 residues. CDR3 nucleotide sequence: TGTGCCAGCAGCTTGGACAGTGGCTCCTACAATGAGCAGTTCTTC. This encodes CASSLDSGSYNEQFF.

The genes are TRBV5-1 and TRBJ2-7; 9 nucleotides align to TRBD1. The germline CDR1 and CDR2 sequences are SGHRS and YFSETQ. CDR3 length equals 15 residues. J was trimmed by 4 bases and V by 0 bases; bases with no gene match: 5. The CDR3 bases are TGCGCCAGCAGCTTGGGGGACAGGGATTCTTACGAGCAGTACTTC. Translation gives CASSLGDRDSYEQYF.

The gene calls are TRBV7-9 and TRBJ1-2; 8 bases fit TRBD1. Germline V gives CDR1 SEHNR, CDR2 FQNEAQ (reference sequence). V gave up 5 bases and J gave up 7 bases; unmatched junction bases: 6. This CDR3 spans 13 amino acids. The CDR3: CASSGQGLGGYTF. The CDR3 region has the DNA TGTGCCAGCAGCGGACAGGGCTTGGGTGGCTACACCTTC.

The rearrangement joins TRBV29-1 to TRBJ2-7; D gene unclear. Per the germline V gene, CDR1 is SQVTM and CDR2 is ANQGSEA. The CDR3 sequence is 13 residues long. The V and J ends lost 4 bases and 2 bases respectively, with 12 bases between them. The CDR3 nucleotides read TGCAGCGTTGTGGTAGCAGATACCTACGAGCAGTACTTC. This encodes CSVVVADTYEQYF.

This clone was recorded once. The chain couples TRBV4-1 to TRBJ1-4, with D perhaps matching TRBD1 (6 bases). The CDR3 is 15 amino acids. Germline V gene lookup returns CDR1 MGHRA and CDR2 YSYEKL. The V gene lost 7 bases and the J gene lost 8 bases, with 20 bases spanning the gap. CDR3 bases: TGCGCCAGCAAACAGTCCGGGACAAGGTCCGAAAAACTGTTTTTT. It is translated as CASKQSGTRSEKLFF.

This chain uses TRBV2 with TRBJ1-2; no definite D call. The germline V gene has CDR1 SNHLY and CDR2 FYNNEI. The V gene lost 7 bases and the J gene lost 2 bases, with 11 bases spanning the gap. The CDR3 spans 13 residues. The CDR3 coding sequence is TGTGCCAGCATAGGTCAGGTCAACTATGGCTACACCTTC. It yields the protein CASIGQVNYGYTF.

This CDR3 reads CASSLDRGSPLHF. The CDR3 DNA reads as TGCGCCAGCAGCTTGGACAGGGGATCACCCCTCCACTTT. The chain recombines TRBV5-1 with TRBJ1-6; 7 bases align to TRBD1. V trimming: 0 bases; J trimming: 10 bases; junction bases outside the gene matches: 1. The CDR3 spans 13 residues. Germline CDR1 and CDR2: SGHRS and YFSETQ.

The V and J genes are TRBV3-1 (or the pseudogene TRBV3-2) and TRBJ2-4, with 7 bases matching TRBD1. V shed 8 bases and J 0 bases; nucleotides not matched to a gene: 7. The CDR3 contains 15 residues. Per the germline V gene, CDR1 is LGHDT and CDR2 is YNNKEL (reference sequence). The CDR3 is CASRVQGIAKNIQYF. In nucleotides, the CDR3 is TGTGCCAGCCGTGTACAGGGGATAGCCAAAAACATTCAGTACTTC.

The rearrangement uses TRBV9 and TRBJ2-1; weak D call: TRBD1 (5 bases). The V gene lost 1 base and the J gene lost 8 bases, with 16 bases spanning the gap. This CDR3 contains 15 residues. Germline CDR1 reads SGDLS; CDR2 reads YYNGEE. The CDR3 nucleotides read TGTGCCAGCAGCGTAACAGGAGTAAATTGGGATGAGCAGTTCTTC. It yields the protein CASSVTGVNWDEQFF.

In DNA, the CDR3 is TGTGCCAGCAGCTTAGGCGGGGGAATCTACGAGCAGTACTTC. It specifies CASSLGGGIYEQYF. The V and J genes are TRBV7-2 and TRBJ2-7; the match to TRBD2 covers 7 bases. This CDR3 comprises 14 residues. V was pared by 1 base and J by 3 bases, with 3 bases of the junction left unmatched. CDR1 is SGHTA and CDR2 is FQGNSA in the germline V gene.

The rearrangement uses TRBV4-1 and TRBJ2-7, with 9 bases aligning to TRBD1. The CDR3 contains 19 residues. The trim removed 0 bases at V and 6 bases at J, leaving 18 bases unmatched. Per the germline V gene, CDR1 is MGHRA and CDR2 is YSYEKL. The CDR3 protein is CASSQDASFRTGERGEQYF. The CDR3 nucleotides are TGCGCCAGCAGCCAAGATGCTTCATTCAGGACAGGGGAGCGGGGCGAGCAGTACTTC.

V usage is TRBV28 and J usage is TRBJ1-2, with D possibly matching TRBD1 (6 bases). Deletions cut 6 bases from V and 7 bases from J, with 18 bases between. This CDR3 has 14 amino acids. The germline V gene encodes CDR1 MDHEN and CDR2 SYDVKM. The CDR3 DNA sequence: TGTGCCAGCAGAATTGGGCGGGTGGGGGCTGGCTACACCTTC. Its protein is CASRIGRVGAGYTF.

This chain connects TRBV19 to TRBJ2-7; possible D gene TRBD1, 6 bases. Germline V lookup: CDR1 LNHDA, CDR2 SQIVND (reference sequence). CDR3 length: 14 residues. V lost 1 base and J lost 7, with 14 bases in between. The DNA of the CDR3 is TGTGCCAGTAGTATAGGTGCAGGGGCGGCAGAGCAGTACTTC. Amino acid sequence: CASSIGAGAAEQYF. The entire variable domain, with the rest obtained from reference TRBV19 and TRBJ2-7, is as follows: DGGITQSPKYLFRKEGQNVTLSCEQNLNHDAMYWYRQDPGQGLRLIYYSQIVNDFQKGDIAEGYSVSREKKESFPLTVTSAQKNPTAFYLCASSIGAGAAEQYFGPGTRLTVT.

The chain is built from TRBV9 and TRBJ1-5, with D perhaps TRBD1 (5 bases). Germline CDR1 is SGDLS and CDR2 is YYNGEE. Trimming left V 0 bases short and J 1 base short, with 14 bases between. The CDR3 consists of 17 residues. The CDR3, as DNA: TGTGCCAGCAGCGTAGGCGGCAGCCCAGGGAGCAATCAGCCCCAGCATTTT. Protein: CASSVGGSPGSNQPQHF.

Concerning this clone itself: An end of the junction differs from the germline gene, which may be a read error. J is TRBJ2-1 and V is TRBV7-2; 7 nucleotides line up with TRBD1. The CDR3 runs to 14 residues. Per germline, CDR1 SGHTA and CDR2 FQGNSA. The CDR3 region has the DNA TGTGCCAGCAGCTCCTCCCCCGGACAGGTGGGTCCGGTCTTC. Protein: CASSSSPGQVGPVF. Looking up the rest from reference TRBV7-2 and TRBJ2-1 gives the full variable domain: GAGVSQSPSNKVTEKGKDVELRCDPISGHTALYWYRQSLGQGLEFLIYFQGNSAPDKSGLPSDRFSAERTGGSVSTLTIQRTQQEDSAVYLCASSSSPGQVGPVFGPGTRLTVL.

The genes are TRBV12-3 or TRBV12-4 and TRBJ2-7; no reliable D call. This CDR3 is built from 12 residues. The germline V and J ends were trimmed by 3 bases and 3 bases, with 6 bases remaining between them. The CDR3, as DNA: TGTGCCAGCAGTTTTCTAAACTACGAGCAGTACTTC. It codes for CASSFLNYEQYF.

Only a few counts were recorded for this clone. This sequence joins TRBV19 and TRBJ1-1; D remains ambiguous. V dropped 2 bases and J dropped 1 base, with 8 bases sitting between them. CDR3 length: 14 amino acids. Germline assignment: CDR1 LNHDA and CDR2 SQIVND (reference sequence). The CDR3 nucleotides read TGTGCCAGTAGTATAAATGCAGGGAACACTGAAGCTTTCTTT. Translating gives CASSINAGNTEAFF.

The rearrangement links TRBV4-1 to TRBJ2-7; 11 bases map to TRBD2. V lost 0 bases and J lost 7; bases outside the gene matches: 14. Germline CDR1 is MGHRA and CDR2 is YSYEKL. CDR3 length equals 18 residues. CDR3 region: CASSQELLAGDPLGEQYF. The DNA of the CDR3 is TGCGCCAGCAGCCAAGAGTTACTAGCGGGAGACCCTTTAGGGGAGCAGTACTTC.

This chain uses TRBV6-5 with TRBJ2-2, with 7 bases aligning to TRBD1. Germline CDR1 MNHEY, CDR2 SVGAGI. The CDR3 is 14 residues long. Losses at the gene ends were 9 bases for V and 1 base for J; bases not matched to a gene: 5. CDR3 DNA: TGTGCCAGTGGCCGGGACAGGAACACCGGGGAGCTGTTTTTT. As protein: CASGRDRNTGELFF.